The 16 T cell receptor beta chains below come from one sample, sequenced in a study of CD8 T cells in Susac syndrome. cDNA came from about 0.5 to 1 ug RNA primed by random hexamers. A single record per CDR3 protein comes from TCRdb applying MiXCR to the immunoSEQ multiplex PCR reads. The data show under 85,000 distinct CDR3 sequences, with nearly 95% seen just once and about 0.9% held by the top ten. Sequences were obtained from CD8+ T cells from PBMCs. These receptor sequences come from a human donor with Susac syndrome.

Details on this clonotype: A junction end diverges from the germline sequence, so it may reflect a read error. This chain connects TRBV19 to TRBJ1-5, with 7 bases matching TRBD1. CDR3 length equals 15 residues. Germline V gene sequence: CDR1 LNHDA, CDR2 SQIVND (reference sequence). In DNA, the CDR3 is TGTGCCAGTGGTATGGGACAGCATAGCAATCAGCCCCAGCATTTT. Protein product: CASGMGQHSNQPQHF.

The J gene is TRBJ2-7, the V gene TRBV14, with 8 bases aligning to TRBD1. The V and J ends lost 4 bases and 3 bases, in that order; junction bases with no gene match: 8. The CDR3 spans 15 residues. Germline-derived CDR1 and CDR2 are SGHDN and FVKESK. CDR3 DNA sequence: TGTGCCAGCAGCCCTAGGGCAGGGGGCTTCTACGAGCAGTACTTC. Amino acid sequence: CASSPRAGGFYEQYF.

CDR3 residues: CASSLRYERVTNTGELFF. The CDR3 DNA reads as TGTGCCAGCAGCTTGCGATATGAGCGGGTTACCAACACCGGGGAGCTGTTTTTT. This chain joins TRBV5-8 and TRBJ2-2, with D possibly matching TRBD2 (6 bases). The CDR3 runs to 18 residues. Germline lookup yields CDR1 SGHTS and CDR2 YDEGEE. Trimming stripped 1 base from V and 2 bases from J, with 18 bases between.

The chain employs TRBV19 and TRBJ1-5, with no clear D. Trimming removed 6 bases at V and 0 bases at J, with 9 bases between. Germline CDR1 reads LNHDA; CDR2 reads SQIVND (reference sequence). The CDR3 has 14 amino acids. The CDR3 sequence is CASRVLDSNQPQHF. The CDR3 coding sequence is TGTGCCAGTAGGGTCCTTGATAGCAATCAGCCCCAGCATTTT.

The gene calls are TRBV6-5 and TRBJ2-3; D is uncertain. Germline values: CDR1 MNHEY, CDR2 SVGAGI. Between the trimmed V and J ends, which lost 2 bases and 6 bases, there was a span of 18 bases. The CDR3 has 16 residues. CDR3 nucleotides: TGTGCCAGCAGTTACCCCACGGACGGCTTCTTGGATACGCAGTATTTT. Translation gives CASSYPTDGFLDTQYF.

The chain uses TRBV5-1 and TRBJ2-1; TRBD1 aligns across 10 bases. CDR1 is SGHRS, CDR2 YFSETQ, per germline. V was clipped by 4 bases and J by 8 bases; unmatched bases: 9. CDR3 size: 15 residues. In DNA form, the CDR3 reads TGCGCCAGCAGCGCCTGGACAGGGGGGCTGTATGAGCAGTTCTTC. Translated, it gives CASSAWTGGLYEQFF. The full variable domain, completed using reference TRBV5-1 and TRBJ2-1, is KAGVTQTPRYLIKTRGQQVTLSCSPISGHRSVSWYQQTPGQGLQFLFEYFSETQRNKGNFPGRFSGRQFSNSRSEMNVSTLELGDSALYLCASSAWTGGLYEQFFGPGTRLTVL.

The CDR3, as DNA: TGTGCCAGCACGAACGTCACAGATACGCAGTATTTT. The encoded protein is CASTNVTDTQYF. This rearrangement joins TRBV5-4 to TRBJ2-3, with D uncertain. V lost 6 bases, J lost 2 bases, and 7 bases lay in between. From germline, CDR1 is SGHNT and CDR2 YYREEE (reference sequence). This CDR3 has 12 residues.

V is TRBV5-6 and J is TRBJ1-6, with unresolved D. Germline V gene lookup returns CDR1 SGHDT and CDR2 YYEEEE. V gave up 3 bases and J gave up 7 bases, with 8 bases separating them. This CDR3 contains 13 residues. The CDR3 sequence: CASSSTANSPLHF. The CDR3 region has the DNA TGTGCCAGCAGCTCAACAGCGAATTCACCCCTCCACTTT.

DNA of the CDR3: TGTGCCAGCAGCAGAACCGGGACAGGGAATTTCTATGGCTACACCTTC. Translation: CASSRTGTGNFYGYTF. The V gene is TRBV9, the J gene TRBJ1-2; TRBD1 agrees at 9 bases. The germline CDR1 and CDR2 sequences are SGDLS and YYNGEE. V trimming: 4 bases; J trimming: 4 bases; junction bases outside the gene matches: 11. This CDR3 has 16 amino acids.

The chain employs TRBV28 and TRBJ2-3; D possibly corresponds to TRBD2 (6 bases). The length of the CDR3 is 14 residues. Germline V gene sequence: CDR1 MDHEN, CDR2 SYDVKM. Trimming removed 6 bases at V and 2 bases at J, with 12 bases between. The CDR3 bases are TGTGCCAGCAGATCTAGCGTTGTCACAGATACGCAGTATTTT. This gives the protein CASRSSVVTDTQYF.

The chain carries TRBV7-2 and TRBJ1-2, with D maybe TRBD1 (5 bases). CDR3 length: 19 residues. Trimming cost V 2 bases and J 3 bases, with 25 bases left between them. The germline CDR1 and CDR2 sequences are SGHTA and FQGNSA. The CDR3 here is CASSLLGGREGDWDYGYTF. CDR3 in DNA: TGTGCCAGCAGCTTACTCGGCGGCAGGGAAGGAGATTGGGACTATGGCTACACCTTC.

The V call is TRBV20-1, the J call TRBJ2-3; maybe TRBD2 (5 bases). Trimming left V 0 bases short and J 6 bases short, with 16 bases between. Germline CDR1 is DFQATT and CDR2 is SNEGSKA (reference sequence). The CDR3 runs 15 residues. CDR3 bases: TGCAGTGCTAGAGATCGGGAAACCCTCACCGATACGCAGTATTTT. Encoded protein: CSARDRETLTDTQYF.

The chain links TRBV6-2 or TRBV6-3 to TRBJ2-7, with a possible D match to TRBD1 (6 bases). The germline V and J ends were trimmed by 5 bases and 5 bases, with 10 bases remaining between them. CDR1 and CDR2 (germline): MNHEY, SVGEGT. CDR3 size: 12 residues. The CDR3 DNA sequence: TGTGCCAGCAGTGAGGGGGTAAACGAGCAGTACTTC. Residues: CASSEGVNEQYF.

This rearrangement joins TRBV5-6 to TRBJ1-5, with a weak D call TRBD1 (5 bases). Germline V gives CDR1 SGHDT, CDR2 YYEEEE. CDR3 length: 15 amino acids. V was pared by 4 bases and J by 4 bases, with 15 bases between. CDR3 region: CASSGGGTPNQPQHF. CDR3 sequence (DNA): TGTGCCAGCAGCGGTGGGGGAACTCCGAATCAGCCCCAGCATTTT.

V gene TRBV6-5 combines with J gene TRBJ2-7; no clear D gene. The germline V and J ends were trimmed by 4 bases and 3 bases, with 10 bases remaining between them. CDR1 and CDR2 from the germline V gene are MNHEY and SVGAGI. The CDR3 extends over 13 amino acids. The CDR3 spells CASSLGTIYEQYF. In DNA form, the CDR3 reads TGTGCCAGCAGTTTAGGCACTATCTACGAGCAGTACTTC.

The rearrangement joins TRBV5-4 to TRBJ2-7; TRBD2 agrees at 7 bases. V was pared by 4 bases and J by 6 bases, with 7 bases of the junction left unmatched. The CDR3 loop spans 13 amino acids. Per the germline V gene, CDR1 is SGHNT and CDR2 is YYREEE (reference sequence). CDR3 protein: CASSPTGTIEQYF. The CDR3 DNA is TGTGCCAGCAGCCCGACCGGGACTATCGAGCAGTACTTC.